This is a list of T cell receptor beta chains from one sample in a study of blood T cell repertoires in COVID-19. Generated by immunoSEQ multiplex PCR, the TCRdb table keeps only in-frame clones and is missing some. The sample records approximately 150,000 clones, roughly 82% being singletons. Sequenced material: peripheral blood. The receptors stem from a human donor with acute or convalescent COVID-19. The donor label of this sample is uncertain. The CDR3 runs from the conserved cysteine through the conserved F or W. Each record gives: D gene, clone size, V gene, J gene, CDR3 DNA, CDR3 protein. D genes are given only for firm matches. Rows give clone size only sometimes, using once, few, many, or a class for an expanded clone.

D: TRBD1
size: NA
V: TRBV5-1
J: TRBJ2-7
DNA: TGCGCCAGCAGCTCCACGGACAGGGGGCTCCACGAGCAGTACTTC
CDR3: CASSSTDRGLHEQYF

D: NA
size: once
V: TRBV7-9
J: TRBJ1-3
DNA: TGTGCCAGCAGCTTTCGAGGGATTAACACCATATATTTT
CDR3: CASSFRGINTIYF

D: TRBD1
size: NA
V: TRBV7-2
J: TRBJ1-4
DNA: TGTGCCAGCAGCCCGAGGACAGGGCCGTCAGAAAAACTGTTTTTT
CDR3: CASSPRTGPSEKLFF

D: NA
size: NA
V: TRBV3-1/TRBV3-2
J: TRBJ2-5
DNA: TGTGCCAGCAGCCTGAAGGGGTCAGGAGAGACCCAGTACTTC
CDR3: CASSLKGSGETQYF

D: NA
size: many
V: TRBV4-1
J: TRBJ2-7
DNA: TGCGCCAGCAGCGCCCCGGGACAACAGTACTTC
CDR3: CASSAPGQQYF

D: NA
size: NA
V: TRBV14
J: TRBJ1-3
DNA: TGTGCCAGCAGCCAAGTTGCGGGGAGAGACACCATATATTTT
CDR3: CASSQVAGRDTIYF

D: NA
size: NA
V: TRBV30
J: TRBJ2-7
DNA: TGTGCCTCTGGGAGAGGGTCCTACGAGCAGTACTTC
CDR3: CASGRGSYEQYF

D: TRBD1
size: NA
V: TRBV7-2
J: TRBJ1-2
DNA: TGTGCCAGCAGCTTTTTGGGACAGGGGAATGACTATGGCTACACCTTC
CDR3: CASSFLGQGNDYGYTF

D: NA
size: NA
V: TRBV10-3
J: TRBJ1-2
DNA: TGTGCCGCTGGGTATGAGGACTATGGCTACACCTTC
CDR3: CAAGYEDYGYTF

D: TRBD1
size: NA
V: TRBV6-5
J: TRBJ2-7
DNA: TGTGCCAGCAGGACGCCAGGGGGCGGCGAGCAGTACTTC
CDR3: CASRTPGGGEQYF

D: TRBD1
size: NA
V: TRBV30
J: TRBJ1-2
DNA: TGTGCCTGGAGTGTAGGTAGGGGGCATAGAGGCTACACCTTC
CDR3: CAWSVGRGHRGYTF

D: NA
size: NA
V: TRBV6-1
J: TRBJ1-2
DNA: TGTGCCAGCAGTGTAGCACAAACTAACTATGGCTACACCTTC
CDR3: CASSVAQTNYGYTF

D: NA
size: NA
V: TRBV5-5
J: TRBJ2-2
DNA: TGTGCCAGCAGCTTGGGTGCAGGGATTCGGACCGGGGAGCTGTTTTTT
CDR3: CASSLGAGIRTGELFF

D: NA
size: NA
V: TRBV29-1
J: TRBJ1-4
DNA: TGCAGCGTTAGCGTATCCCAGGGAGAAAAACTGTTTTTT
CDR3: CSVSVSQGEKLFF

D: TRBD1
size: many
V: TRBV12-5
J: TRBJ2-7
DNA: TGTGCTAGTGGTTTGCGGACAGGGGGCGAGTCCTACGAGCAGTACTTC
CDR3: CASGLRTGGESYEQYF

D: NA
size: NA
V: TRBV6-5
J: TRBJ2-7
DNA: TGTGCCAGCAATCGCGAGACAGGATTTTACGAGCAGTACTTC
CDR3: CASNRETGFYEQYF

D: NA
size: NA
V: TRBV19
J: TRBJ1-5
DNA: TGTGCCAGTAGTATCAAGGGAGGGGGTCAGCCCCAGCATTTT
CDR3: CASSIKGGGQPQHF

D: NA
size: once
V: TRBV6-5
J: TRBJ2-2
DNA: TGTGCCAGCAGTTACTTGAGAGCCGGGGAGCTGTTTTTT
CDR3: CASSYLRAGELFF

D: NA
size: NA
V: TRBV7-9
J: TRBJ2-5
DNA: TGTGCCAGCAGCTTAGGCAGGGCCAAGTACTTC
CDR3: CASSLGRAKYF

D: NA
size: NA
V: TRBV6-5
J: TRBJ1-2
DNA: TGTGCCAGTTTACAGAACTATGGCTACACCTTC
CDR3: CASLQNYGYTF

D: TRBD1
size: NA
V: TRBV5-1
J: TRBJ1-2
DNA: TGCGCCAGCAGCGCCGGACAGGCACTTTCCGGCTACACCTTC
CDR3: CASSAGQALSGYTF

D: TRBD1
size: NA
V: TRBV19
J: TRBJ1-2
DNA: TGTGCCAGTAGTATAGGAGGACAGGGGGCATATGGCTACACCTTC
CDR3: CASSIGGQGAYGYTF

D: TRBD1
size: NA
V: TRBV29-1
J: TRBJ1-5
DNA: TGCAGCGCTGGACAGGGAGACAATCAGCCCCAGCATTTT
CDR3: CSAGQGDNQPQHF

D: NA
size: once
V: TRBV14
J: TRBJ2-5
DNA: TGTGCCAGCAGCCAAGAACTATCTGGGGCGACCCAGTACTTC
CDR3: CASSQELSGATQYF

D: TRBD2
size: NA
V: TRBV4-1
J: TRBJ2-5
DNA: TGCGCCAGCAGCCAAGCCCCGACTAGCGGACCAGAGACCCAGTACTTC
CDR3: CASSQAPTSGPETQYF

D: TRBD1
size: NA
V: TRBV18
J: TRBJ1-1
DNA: TGTGCCAGCTCCCTAAACGACAGGGAGAACACTGAAGCTTTCTTT
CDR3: CASSLNDRENTEAFF

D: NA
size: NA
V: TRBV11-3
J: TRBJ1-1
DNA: TGTGCCAGCAGCTTAGGAAGGAGCACTGAAGCTTTCTTT
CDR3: CASSLGRSTEAFF

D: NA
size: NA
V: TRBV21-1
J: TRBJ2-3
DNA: TGTGCCAGCAGCAAAAAGGACATCACAGATACGCAGTATTTT
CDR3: CASSKKDITDTQYF

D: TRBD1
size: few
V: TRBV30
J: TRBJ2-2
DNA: TGTGCCTGCCCGGACAGGGGCGCGAACACCGGGGAGCTGTTTTTT
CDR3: CACPDRGANTGELFF

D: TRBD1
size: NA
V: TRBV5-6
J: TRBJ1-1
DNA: TGTGCCAGCAGAAGACAGGGGGCCGTTAGAGATGAAGCTTTCTTT
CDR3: CASRRQGAVRDEAFF

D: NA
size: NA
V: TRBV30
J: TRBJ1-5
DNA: TGTGCCTGGAGTGTAGGACGGGGGAATCAGCCCCAGCATTTT
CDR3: CAWSVGRGNQPQHF

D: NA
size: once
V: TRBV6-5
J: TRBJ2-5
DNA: TGTGCCAGCAGTTACTCGAATCAGGCCCACCAAGAGACCCAGTACTTC
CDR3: CASSYSNQAHQETQYF

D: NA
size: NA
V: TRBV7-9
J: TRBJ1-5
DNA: TGTGCCAGCAGTAATAAAACAGGGCGCAATCAGCCCCAGCATTTT
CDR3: CASSNKTGRNQPQHF

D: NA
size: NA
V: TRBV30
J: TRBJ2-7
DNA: TGTGCCTGGGCCCTCGCTAGCCGCCCCTACGAGCAGTACTTC
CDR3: CAWALASRPYEQYF

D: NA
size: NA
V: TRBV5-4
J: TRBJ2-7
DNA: TGTGCCAGCAGCTTGGGGACAGGAGGGGACGAGCAGTACTTC
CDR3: CASSLGTGGDEQYF

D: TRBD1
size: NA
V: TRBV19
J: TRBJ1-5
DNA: TGTGCCAGTAGTAGTAGCAGCCGTACAGGGGGCATAAATCAGCCCCAGCATTTT
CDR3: CASSSSSRTGGINQPQHF

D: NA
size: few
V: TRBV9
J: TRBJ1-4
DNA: TGTGCCAGCAGCGTAGCCGCGGTGCCTAATGAAAAACTGTTTTTT
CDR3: CASSVAAVPNEKLFF

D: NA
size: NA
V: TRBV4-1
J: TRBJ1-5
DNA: TGCGCCAGCAGCCAAGTTGAGTTATCGGATCAGCCCCAGCATTTT
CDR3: CASSQVELSDQPQHF

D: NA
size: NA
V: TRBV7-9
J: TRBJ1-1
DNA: TGTGCCAGCAGCTTAGCAGGGGACACTGAAGCTTTCTTT
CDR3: CASSLAGDTEAFF

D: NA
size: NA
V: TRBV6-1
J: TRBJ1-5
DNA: TGTGCCAGCAGTGAAGCGATTCCAGGAAATCAGCCCCAGCATTTT
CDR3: CASSEAIPGNQPQHF

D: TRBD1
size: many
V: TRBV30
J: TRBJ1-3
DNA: TGTGCCTGGAGTGTACGGGACAGGTTTGTCTCTGGAAACACCATATATTTT
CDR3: CAWSVRDRFVSGNTIYF

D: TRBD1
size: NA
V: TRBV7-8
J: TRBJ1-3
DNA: TGTGCCAGCAGCCCCCCCGGGACAGGATTCTCTGGAAACACCATATATTTT
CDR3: CASSPPGTGFSGNTIYF

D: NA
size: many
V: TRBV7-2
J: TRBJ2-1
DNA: TGTGCCAGCAGCTTAGGTCGGGGATCCAATGAGCAGTTCTTC
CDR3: CASSLGRGSNEQFF

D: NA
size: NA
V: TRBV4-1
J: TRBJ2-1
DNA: TGCGCCAGCAGCCAAGATTTGGCTAGCCAGTTCTTC
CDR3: CASSQDLASQFF

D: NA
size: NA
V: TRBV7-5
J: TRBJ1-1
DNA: TGTGTCAGAAGCTTATGGGACAGGAACACTGAAGCTTTCTTT
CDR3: CVRSLWDRNTEAFF

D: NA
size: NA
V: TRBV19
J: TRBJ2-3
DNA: TGTGCCAGTAGTCCCTCCCCTTCGACTAGACGGGCCACAGATACGCAGTATTTT
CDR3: CASSPSPSTRRATDTQYF

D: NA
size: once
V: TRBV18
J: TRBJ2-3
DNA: TGTGCCAGCTCACCACAGATGGGGGCAAGCACAGATACGCAGTATTTT
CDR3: CASSPQMGASTDTQYF

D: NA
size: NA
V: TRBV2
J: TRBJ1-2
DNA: TGTGCCAGCAGTGATATAACGGCCCCGGGTGGCTACACCTTC
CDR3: CASSDITAPGGYTF

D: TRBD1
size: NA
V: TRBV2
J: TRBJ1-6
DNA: TGTGCCAGCAGCCTAGGACAGGGCCGAGGTTCACCCCTCCACTTT
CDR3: CASSLGQGRGSPLHF

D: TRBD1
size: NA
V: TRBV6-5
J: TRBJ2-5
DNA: TGTGCCAGCAGTTATCGCGGGACAGGGAAAGAGACCCAGTACTTC
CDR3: CASSYRGTGKETQYF

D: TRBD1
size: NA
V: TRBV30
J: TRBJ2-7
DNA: TGTGCCTGGAGTGTACTGGGACAGAAGTTTTACGAGCAGTACTTC
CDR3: CAWSVLGQKFYEQYF

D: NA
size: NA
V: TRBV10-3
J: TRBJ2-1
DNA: TGTGCCATCAGTGTTCAGGGAAGGGCGTACAATGAGCAGTTCTTC
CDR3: CAISVQGRAYNEQFF

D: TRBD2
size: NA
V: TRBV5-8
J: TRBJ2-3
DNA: TGTGCCAGCAGCACGGGACTAGCGGGGAACACAGATACGCAGTATTTT
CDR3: CASSTGLAGNTDTQYF

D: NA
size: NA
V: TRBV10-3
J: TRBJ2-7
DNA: TGTGCCATCAGTGAAGGACAGCGCGCCGGGCGGTACGAGCAGTACTTC
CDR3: CAISEGQRAGRYEQYF

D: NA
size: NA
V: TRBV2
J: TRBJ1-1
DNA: TGTGCCAGCAGTGAATCGACAGGATTGCTGTCTTCGGACACTGAAGCTTTCTTT
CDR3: CASSESTGLLSSDTEAFF

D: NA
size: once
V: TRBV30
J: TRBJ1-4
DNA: TGTGCCTGGAGTGTTGAGACATTTAATGAAAAACTGTTTTTT
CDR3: CAWSVETFNEKLFF

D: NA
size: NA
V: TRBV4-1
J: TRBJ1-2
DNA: TGCGCCAGCAGCCCCTATTGGACAGCTAACTATGGCTACACCTTC
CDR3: CASSPYWTANYGYTF

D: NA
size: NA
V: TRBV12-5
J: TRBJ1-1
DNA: TGTGCTAGTGGTTTACAGGTGAACACTGAAGCTTTCTTT
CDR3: CASGLQVNTEAFF

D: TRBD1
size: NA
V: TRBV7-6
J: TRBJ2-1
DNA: TGTGCCAGCAGCACCGGGACAGGAAGTAACAATGAGCAGTTCTTC
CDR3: CASSTGTGSNNEQFF